This T cell receptor (beta chain) was recovered during a study of blood T cell repertoires in COVID-19. Study at large: The United States, Italy and Spain supplied acute and convalescent COVID-19 samples.

This clone has a single count. TCRdb's copy holds only in-frame clones and misses some; the assay was immunoSEQ multiplex PCR. In the table there are approximately 160,000 clones, roughly 72% of which are singletons. The germline V gene has CDR1 SGHTA and CDR2 FQGNSA. V lost 3 bases and J lost 3, with 11 bases in between. The CDR3 consists of 14 residues. The J gene is TRBJ1-1, the V gene TRBV7-2, with D unresolved. The receptor's source is a woman aged 80 or older with acute or convalescent COVID-19. The sequenced material came from peripheral blood. This CDR3 is CASSFITRDTEAFF. As DNA, the CDR3 is TGTGCCAGCAGCTTCATAACCCGGGACACTGAAGCTTTCTTT.